This T cell receptor beta chain was sequenced during a study of Ad26.COV2.S vaccination and SARS-CoV-2 variants. Looked up from germline, CDR1 is MNHEY and CDR2 is SVGEGT. The CDR3 length is 16 residues. V was shortened by 5 bases and J by 4 bases, with 18 bases between the two germline ends. Treatment denoted: roughly 19 received Ad26.COV2.S at low or high dose, single or two shots; roughly five received placebo; per-sample allocation not given. Sampling happened 63 days after the first vaccine or placebo injection. Using immunoSEQ multiplex PCR, the repertoire was profiled, and TCRdb retains in-frame clones only, with some absent. The sample shows more than 300,000 clones, 86% of them seen only once.

This clonotype originated in a person aged 18 to 59 who received the Ad26.COV2.S COVID-19 vaccine or a placebo. This material consisted of peripheral blood, taken in a trial of Ad26.COV2.S vaccine versus placebo. This chain connects TRBV6-2 or TRBV6-3 to TRBJ1-5, with a possible D match to TRBD1 (5 bases). The CDR3 loop is CASSHDSGTENQPQHF. CDR3 sequence (DNA): TGTGCCAGCAGTCATGATTCCGGGACTGAAAATCAGCCCCAGCATTTT.